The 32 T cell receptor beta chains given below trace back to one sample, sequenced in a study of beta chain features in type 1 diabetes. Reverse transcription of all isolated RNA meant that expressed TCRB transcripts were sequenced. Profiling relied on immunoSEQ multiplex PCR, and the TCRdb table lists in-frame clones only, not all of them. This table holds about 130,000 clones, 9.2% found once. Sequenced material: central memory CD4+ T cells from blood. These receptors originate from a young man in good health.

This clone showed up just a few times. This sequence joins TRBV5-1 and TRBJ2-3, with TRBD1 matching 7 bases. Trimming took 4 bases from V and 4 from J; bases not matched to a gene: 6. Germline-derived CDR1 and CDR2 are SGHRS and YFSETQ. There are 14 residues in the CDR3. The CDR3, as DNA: TGCGCCAGCAGCCATCCGGACAGGTCAGATACGCAGTATTTT. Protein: CASSHPDRSDTQYF.

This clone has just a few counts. CDR3 protein: CASSLFPSGGAKSGELFF. As DNA, the CDR3 is TGTGCCAGCAGCTTGTTTCCGAGCGGGGGGGCGAAGAGCGGGGAGCTGTTTTTT. This rearrangement joins TRBV11-3 to TRBJ2-2; TRBD2 matches at 10 bases. Looked up from germline, CDR1 is SGHNT and CDR2 is YENEEA. The CDR3 runs 18 residues. With 3 bases clipped from V and 7 bases from J, the junction kept 14 bases outside the gene matches.

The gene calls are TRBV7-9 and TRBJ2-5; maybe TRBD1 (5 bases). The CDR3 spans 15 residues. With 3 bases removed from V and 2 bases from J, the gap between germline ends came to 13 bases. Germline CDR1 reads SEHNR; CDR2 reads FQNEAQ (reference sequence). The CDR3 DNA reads TGTGCCAGCAGCTTGGGTCAGGGCCGACAAGAGACCCAGTACTTC. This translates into CASSLGQGRQETQYF.

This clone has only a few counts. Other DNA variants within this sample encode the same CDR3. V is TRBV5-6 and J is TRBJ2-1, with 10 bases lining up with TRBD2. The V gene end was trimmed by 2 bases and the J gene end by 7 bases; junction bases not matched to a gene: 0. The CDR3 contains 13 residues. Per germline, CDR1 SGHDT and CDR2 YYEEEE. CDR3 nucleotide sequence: TGTGCCAGCAGCTTAGCGGGAGGGAATGAGCAGTTCTTC. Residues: CASSLAGGNEQFF.

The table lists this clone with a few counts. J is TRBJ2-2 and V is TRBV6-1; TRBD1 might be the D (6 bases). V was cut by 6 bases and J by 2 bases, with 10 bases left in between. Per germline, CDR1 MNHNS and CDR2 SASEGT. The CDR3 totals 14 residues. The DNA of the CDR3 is TGTGCCAGCAGCCCGGGACACAACACCGGGGAGCTGTTTTTT. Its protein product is CASSPGHNTGELFF.

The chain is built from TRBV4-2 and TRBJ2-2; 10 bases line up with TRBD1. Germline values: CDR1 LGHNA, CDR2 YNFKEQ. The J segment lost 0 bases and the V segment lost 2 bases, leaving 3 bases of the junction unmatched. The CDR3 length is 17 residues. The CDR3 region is CASSQRGQGANTGELFF. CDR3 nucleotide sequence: TGTGCCAGCAGCCAACGCGGACAGGGGGCGAACACCGGGGAGCTGTTTTTT.

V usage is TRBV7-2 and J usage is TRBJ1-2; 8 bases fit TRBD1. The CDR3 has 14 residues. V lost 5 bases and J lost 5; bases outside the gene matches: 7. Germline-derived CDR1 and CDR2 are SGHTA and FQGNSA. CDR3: CASSLGQGRYGYTF. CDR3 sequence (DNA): TGTGCCAGCAGCCTCGGACAGGGCCGGTATGGCTACACCTTC.

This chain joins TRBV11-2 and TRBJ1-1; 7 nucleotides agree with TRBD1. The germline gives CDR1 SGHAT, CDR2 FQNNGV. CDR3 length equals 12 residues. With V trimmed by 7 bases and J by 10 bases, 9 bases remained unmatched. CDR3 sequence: CASNTQGLAAFF. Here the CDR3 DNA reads TGTGCCAGCAACACACAGGGGTTAGCAGCTTTCTTT.

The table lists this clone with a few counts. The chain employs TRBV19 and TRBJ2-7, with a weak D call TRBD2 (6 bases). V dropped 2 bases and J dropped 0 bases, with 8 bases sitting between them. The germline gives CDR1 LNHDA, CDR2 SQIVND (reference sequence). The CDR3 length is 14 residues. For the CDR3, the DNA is TGTGCCAGTAGTATACGGGAGAGCTCCTACGAGCAGTACTTC. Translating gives CASSIRESSYEQYF.

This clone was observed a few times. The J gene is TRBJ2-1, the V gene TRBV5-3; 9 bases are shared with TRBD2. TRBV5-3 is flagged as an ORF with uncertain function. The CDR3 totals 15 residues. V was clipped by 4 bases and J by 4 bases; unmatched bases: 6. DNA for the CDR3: TGTGCCAGAAGCCGCGGGGGGGCCCTGTACAATGAGCAGTTCTTC. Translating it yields CARSRGGALYNEQFF.

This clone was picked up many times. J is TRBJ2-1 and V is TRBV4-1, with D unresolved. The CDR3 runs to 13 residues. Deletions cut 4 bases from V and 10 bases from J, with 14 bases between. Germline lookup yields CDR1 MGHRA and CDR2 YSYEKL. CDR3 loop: CASSPPAVREQFF. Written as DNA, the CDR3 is TGCGCCAGCAGCCCGCCGGCGGTGCGGGAGCAGTTCTTC.

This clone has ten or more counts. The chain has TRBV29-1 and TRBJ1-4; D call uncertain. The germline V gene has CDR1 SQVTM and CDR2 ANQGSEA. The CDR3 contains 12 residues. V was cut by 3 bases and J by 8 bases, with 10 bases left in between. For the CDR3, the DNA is TGCAGCGTTGAGTCTGGAGGGGAAAAACTGTTTTTT. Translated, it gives CSVESGGEKLFF.

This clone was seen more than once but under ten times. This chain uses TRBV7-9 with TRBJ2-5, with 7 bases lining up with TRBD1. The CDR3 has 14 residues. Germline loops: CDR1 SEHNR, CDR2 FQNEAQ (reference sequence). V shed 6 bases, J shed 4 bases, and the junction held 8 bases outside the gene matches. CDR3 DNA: TGTGCCAGCAGGCAAGCTGCAGGGGGAGAGACCCAGTACTTC. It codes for CASRQAAGGETQYF.

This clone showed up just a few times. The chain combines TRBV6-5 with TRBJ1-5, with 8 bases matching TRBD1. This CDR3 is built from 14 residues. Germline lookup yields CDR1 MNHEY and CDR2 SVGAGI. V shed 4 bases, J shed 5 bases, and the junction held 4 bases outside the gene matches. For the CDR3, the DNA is TGTGCCAGCAGTTTCTCACAGGGGGATCAGCCCCAGCATTTT. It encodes CASSFSQGDQPQHF.

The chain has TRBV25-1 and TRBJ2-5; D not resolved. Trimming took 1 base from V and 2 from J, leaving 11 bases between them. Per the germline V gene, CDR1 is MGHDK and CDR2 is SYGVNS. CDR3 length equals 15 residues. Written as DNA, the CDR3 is TGTGCCAGCAGTGAATCCCGTTCTCCGCAAGAGACCCAGTACTTC. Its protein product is CASSESRSPQETQYF.

The CDR3: CASSITGEKLFF. Here the CDR3 DNA reads TGTGCCAGCAGCATAACAGGGGAAAAACTGTTTTTT. The V and J genes are TRBV9 and TRBJ1-4; TRBD1 might be the D (6 bases). This CDR3 is built from 12 residues. The germline gives CDR1 SGDLS, CDR2 YYNGEE. Trimming cost V 4 bases and J 8 bases, with 9 bases left between them.

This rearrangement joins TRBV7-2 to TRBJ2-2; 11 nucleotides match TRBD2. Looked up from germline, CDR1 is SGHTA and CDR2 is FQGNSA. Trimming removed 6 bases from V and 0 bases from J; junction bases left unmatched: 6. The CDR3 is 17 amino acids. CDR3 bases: TGTGCCAGCAGACCCCTTAGCGGGGGGGCGAACACCGGGGAGCTGTTTTTT. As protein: CASRPLSGGANTGELFF.

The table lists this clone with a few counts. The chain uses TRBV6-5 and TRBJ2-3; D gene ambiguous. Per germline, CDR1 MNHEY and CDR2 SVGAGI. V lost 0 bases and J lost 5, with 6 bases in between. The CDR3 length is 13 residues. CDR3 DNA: TGTGCCAGCAGTTACTCTCGTTTAGATACGCAGTATTTT. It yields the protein CASSYSRLDTQYF.

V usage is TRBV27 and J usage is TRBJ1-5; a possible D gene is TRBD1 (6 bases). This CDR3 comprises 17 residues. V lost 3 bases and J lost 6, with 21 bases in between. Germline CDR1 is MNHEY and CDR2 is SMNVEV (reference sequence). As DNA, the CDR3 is TGTGCCAGCAGTTTGAGGGGGGGCCCCCTGGACGGTCAGCCCCAGCATTTT. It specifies CASSLRGGPLDGQPQHF.

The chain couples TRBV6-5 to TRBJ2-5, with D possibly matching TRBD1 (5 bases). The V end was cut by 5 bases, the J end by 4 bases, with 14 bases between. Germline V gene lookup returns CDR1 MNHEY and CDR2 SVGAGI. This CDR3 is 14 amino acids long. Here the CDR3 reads CASSLYSQGETQYF. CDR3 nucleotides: TGTGCCAGCAGTCTTTATAGTCAGGGAGAGACCCAGTACTTC.

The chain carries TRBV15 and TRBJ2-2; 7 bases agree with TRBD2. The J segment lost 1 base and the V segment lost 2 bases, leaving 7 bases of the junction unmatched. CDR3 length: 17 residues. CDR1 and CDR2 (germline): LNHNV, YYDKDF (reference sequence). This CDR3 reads CATSRRMASGNTGELFF. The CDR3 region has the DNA TGTGCCACCAGCAGACGCATGGCTAGCGGGAACACCGGGGAGCTGTTTTTT.

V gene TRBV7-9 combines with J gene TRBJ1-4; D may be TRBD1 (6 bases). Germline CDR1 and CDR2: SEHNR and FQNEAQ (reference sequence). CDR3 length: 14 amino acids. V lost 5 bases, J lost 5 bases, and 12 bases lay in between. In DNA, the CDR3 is TGTGCCAGCAGCACGACAGGACCCAATGAAAAACTGTTTTTT. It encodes CASSTTGPNEKLFF. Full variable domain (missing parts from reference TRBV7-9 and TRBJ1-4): DTGVSQNPRHKITKRGQNVTFRCDPISEHNRLYWYRQTLGQGPEFLTYFQNEAQLEKSRLLSDRFSAERPKGSFSTLEIQRTEQGDSAMYLCASSTTGPNEKLFFGSGTQLSVL.

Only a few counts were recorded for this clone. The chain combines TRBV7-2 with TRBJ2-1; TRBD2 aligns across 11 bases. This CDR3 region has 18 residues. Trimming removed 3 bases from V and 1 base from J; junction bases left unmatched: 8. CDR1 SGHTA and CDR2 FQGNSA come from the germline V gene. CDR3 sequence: CASSFVAGGLGSYNEQFF. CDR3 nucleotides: TGTGCCAGCAGCTTTGTAGCGGGGGGGCTGGGTTCCTACAATGAGCAGTTCTTC.

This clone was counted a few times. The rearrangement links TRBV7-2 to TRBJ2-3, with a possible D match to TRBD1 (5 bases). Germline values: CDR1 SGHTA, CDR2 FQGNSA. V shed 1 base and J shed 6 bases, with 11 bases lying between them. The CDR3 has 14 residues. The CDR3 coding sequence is TGTGCCAGCAGCTTAGAAGGGGTCTACGATACGCAGTATTTT. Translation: CASSLEGVYDTQYF.

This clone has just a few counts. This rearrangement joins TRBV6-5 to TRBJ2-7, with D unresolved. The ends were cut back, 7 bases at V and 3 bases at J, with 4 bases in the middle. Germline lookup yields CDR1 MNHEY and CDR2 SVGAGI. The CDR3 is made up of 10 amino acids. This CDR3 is CASNYYEQYF. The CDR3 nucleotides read TGTGCCAGCAACTACTACGAGCAGTACTTC.

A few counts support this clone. The CDR3 sequence is CASGSGRVYEQYF. CDR3 nucleotides: TGTGCCAGCGGTAGCGGGCGGGTCTACGAGCAGTACTTC. V usage is TRBV5-6 and J usage is TRBJ2-7; TRBD2 matches 7 bases. Germline assignment: CDR1 SGHDT and CDR2 YYEEEE. The J segment lost 3 bases and the V segment lost 7 bases, leaving 7 bases of the junction unmatched. CDR3 length: 13 residues.

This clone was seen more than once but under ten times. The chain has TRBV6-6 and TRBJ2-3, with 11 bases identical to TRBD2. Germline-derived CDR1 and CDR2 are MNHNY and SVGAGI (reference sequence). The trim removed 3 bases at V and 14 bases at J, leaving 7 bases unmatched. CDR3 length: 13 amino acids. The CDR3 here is CASSYGLAGGWYF. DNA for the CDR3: TGTGCCAGCAGTTATGGGCTAGCGGGGGGATGGTATTTT.

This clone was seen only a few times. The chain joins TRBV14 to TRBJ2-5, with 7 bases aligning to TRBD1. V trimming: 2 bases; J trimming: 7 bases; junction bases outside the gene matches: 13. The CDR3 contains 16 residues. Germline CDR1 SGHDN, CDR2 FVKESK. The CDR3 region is CASSQRHGTSGGTQYF. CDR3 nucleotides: TGTGCCAGCAGCCAAAGGCACGGGACGTCAGGGGGGACCCAGTACTTC.

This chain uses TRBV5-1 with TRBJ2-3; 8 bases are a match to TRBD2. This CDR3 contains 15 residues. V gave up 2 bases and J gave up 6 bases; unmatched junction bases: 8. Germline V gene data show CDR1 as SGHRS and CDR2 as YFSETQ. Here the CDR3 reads CASSFLGGVLDTQYF. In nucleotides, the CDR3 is TGCGCCAGCAGCTTCCTCGGGGGGGTTTTGGATACGCAGTATTTT. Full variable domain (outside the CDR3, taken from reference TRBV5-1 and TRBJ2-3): KAGVTQTPRYLIKTRGQQVTLSCSPISGHRSVSWYQQTPGQGLQFLFEYFSETQRNKGNFPGRFSGRQFSNSRSEMNVSTLELGDSALYLCASSFLGGVLDTQYFGPGTRLTVL.

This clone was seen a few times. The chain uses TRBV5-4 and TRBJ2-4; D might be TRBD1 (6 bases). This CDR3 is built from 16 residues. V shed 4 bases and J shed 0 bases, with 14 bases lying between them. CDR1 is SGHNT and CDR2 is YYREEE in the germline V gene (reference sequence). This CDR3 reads CASSLGTNLAKNIQYF. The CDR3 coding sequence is TGTGCCAGCAGCCTTGGGACAAACTTAGCCAAAAACATTCAGTACTTC.

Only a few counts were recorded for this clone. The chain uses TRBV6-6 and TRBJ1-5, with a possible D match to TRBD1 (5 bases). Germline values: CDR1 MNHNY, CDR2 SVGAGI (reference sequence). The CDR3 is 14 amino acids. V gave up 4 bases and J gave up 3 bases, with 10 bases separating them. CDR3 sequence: CASSSSGVNQPQHF. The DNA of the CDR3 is TGTGCCAGCAGTTCGTCGGGGGTCAATCAGCCCCAGCATTTT.

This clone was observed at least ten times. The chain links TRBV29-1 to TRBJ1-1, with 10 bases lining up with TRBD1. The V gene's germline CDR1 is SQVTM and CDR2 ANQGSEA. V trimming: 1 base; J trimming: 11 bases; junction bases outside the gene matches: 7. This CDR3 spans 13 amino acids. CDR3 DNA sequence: TGCAGCGTTGAAGTAGTCCAGGGACAGGGGGCTTTCTTT. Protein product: CSVEVVQGQGAFF.